The 10 T cell receptor beta chains presented below share a single source sample, sequenced in a study of T cell responses to AZD1222 COVID-19 vaccine (dated by TCRdb to 2020 to 2023). The sample's time point label, in plain terms: baseline before first vaccination. Libraries were made using the immunoSEQ multiplex PCR assay. TCRdb re-hosts the immuneACCESS table, in-frame sequences only. Its copies lack some clones; in the studies checked, an unresolved V gene accounts for under half of them, and the cause for the rest is not known. The sample table shows some 150,000 clones, and about 90% are seen once. Of the sample, about 3.7% falls within the top ten clones. The sample was peripheral blood, taken on day 0 of AZD1222 vaccination. The receptor source for this set is an adult in good health.

The V gene is TRBV19, the J gene TRBJ1-5, with TRBD1 matching over 9 bases. Per the germline V gene, CDR1 is LNHDA and CDR2 is SQIVND (reference sequence). With 11 bases clipped from V and 4 bases from J, the junction kept 15 bases outside the gene matches. This CDR3 contains 16 residues. CDR3 sequence reads: CASGQGSHFRNQPQHF. The CDR3 bases are TGTGCCTCCGGACAGGGGAGCCACTTTAGGAATCAGCCCCAGCATTTT.

The V call is TRBV24-1, the J call TRBJ2-7, with TRBD1 matching 11 bases. The CDR3 extends over 16 amino acids. CDR1 is KGHDR, CDR2 SFDVKD, per germline. V was clipped by 3 bases and J by 1 base; unmatched bases: 4. The CDR3, as DNA: TGTGCCACCAGTGATCCCGGGGACAGGGGGTCCTACGAGCAGTACTTC. Its protein is CATSDPGDRGSYEQYF.

The chain joins TRBV19 to TRBJ1-5; maybe TRBD1 (5 bases). The CDR3 loop spans 16 amino acids. CDR1 and CDR2 (germline): LNHDA, SQIVND (reference sequence). Trimming took 0 bases from V and 3 from J, leaving 12 bases between them. DNA of the CDR3: TGTGCCAGTAGTATAGATCAGGGCACCCTCAATCAGCCCCAGCATTTT. As protein: CASSIDQGTLNQPQHF. Variable domain in full (rest from reference TRBV19 and TRBJ1-5): DGGITQSPKYLFRKEGQNVTLSCEQNLNHDAMYWYRQDPGQGLRLIYYSQIVNDFQKGDIAEGYSVSREKKESFPLTVTSAQKNPTAFYLCASSIDQGTLNQPQHFGDGTRLSIL.

The chain links TRBV6-2 or TRBV6-3 to TRBJ1-2, with D perhaps TRBD1 (6 bases). The germline V gene encodes CDR1 MNHEY and CDR2 SVGEGT. CDR3 length: 14 amino acids. Trimming took 5 bases from V and 4 from J, leaving 14 bases between them. The DNA of the CDR3 is TGTGCCAGCAGTCCCGCGGGGGGCGGCTATGGCTACACCTTC. Residues: CASSPAGGGYGYTF.

This rearrangement joins TRBV12-3 or TRBV12-4 to TRBJ1-1; TRBD1 agrees at 8 bases. The CDR3 has 13 residues. J lost 4 bases, V lost 9 bases, and 7 bases had no gene match. The DNA of the CDR3 is TGTGCCAGAACAGGGGGTGTTGCCACTGAAGCTTTCTTT. Its protein is CARTGGVATEAFF.

This clone was seen only once. The chain has TRBV28 and TRBJ2-7, with TRBD2 matching 13 bases. The ends lost 5 bases at V and 7 bases at J; junction bases unmatched: 11. There are 16 residues in the CDR3. Germline loops: CDR1 MDHEN, CDR2 SYDVKM. The CDR3 nucleotides are TGTGCCAGCAGTCGTCGGACTAGCGGGGGTTTAAGAGAGCAGTACTTC. As protein: CASSRRTSGGLREQYF.

CDR3 loop: CASSFPLTSGYTF. The CDR3 DNA reads as TGTGCCAGCAGTTTCCCCCTGACCAGTGGCTACACCTTC. The gene calls are TRBV12-3 or TRBV12-4 and TRBJ1-2, with D hard to call. The CDR3 is 13 amino acids. Trimming removed 3 bases from V and 7 bases from J, with 12 bases in between.

J is TRBJ2-2 and V is TRBV5-1; maybe TRBD1 (6 bases). Trimming removed 4 bases from V and 0 bases from J, with 13 bases in between. The CDR3 has 16 amino acids. Germline CDR1 reads SGHRS; CDR2 reads YFSETQ. Here the CDR3 reads CASSIPRTANTGELFF. The CDR3 DNA reads as TGCGCCAGCAGCATCCCTCGGACAGCGAACACCGGGGAGCTGTTTTTT.

The V gene is TRBV7-6, the J gene TRBJ2-3, with unresolved D. CDR3 length: 13 residues. CDR1 SGHVS and CDR2 FNYEAQ come from the germline V gene. The ends were cut back, 5 bases at V and 5 bases at J, with 11 bases in the middle. CDR3 region: CASSLRLGDTQYF. The CDR3 nucleotides read TGTGCCAGCAGCCTTAGACTGGGAGATACGCAGTATTTT.

This clone occurred a few times. V usage is TRBV5-1 and J usage is TRBJ2-7; D is undetermined. Trimming removed 4 bases from V and 2 bases from J, with 16 bases in between. Germline-derived CDR1 and CDR2 are SGHRS and YFSETQ. There are 15 residues in the CDR3. CDR3 sequence: CASSPGQTKTYEQYF. The DNA for the CDR3 is TGCGCCAGCAGCCCGGGCCAAACCAAGACCTACGAGCAGTACTTC. Full variable domain (rest looked up from reference TRBV5-1 and TRBJ2-7): KAGVTQTPRYLIKTRGQQVTLSCSPISGHRSVSWYQQTPGQGLQFLFEYFSETQRNKGNFPGRFSGRQFSNSRSEMNVSTLELGDSALYLCASSPGQTKTYEQYFGPGTRLTVT.